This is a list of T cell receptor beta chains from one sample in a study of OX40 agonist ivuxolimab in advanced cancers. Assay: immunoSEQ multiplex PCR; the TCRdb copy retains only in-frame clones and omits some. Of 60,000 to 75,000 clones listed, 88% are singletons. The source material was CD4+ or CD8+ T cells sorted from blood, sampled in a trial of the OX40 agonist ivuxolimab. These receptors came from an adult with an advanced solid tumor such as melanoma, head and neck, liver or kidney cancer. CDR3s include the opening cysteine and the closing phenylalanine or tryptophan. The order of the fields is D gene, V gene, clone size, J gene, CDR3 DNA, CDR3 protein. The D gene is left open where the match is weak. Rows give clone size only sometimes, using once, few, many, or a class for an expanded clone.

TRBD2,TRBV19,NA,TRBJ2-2,TGTGCCAGTAGCGGCACCGGGACTAGCGGGACCCTAACCGGGGAGCTGTTTTTT,CASSGTGTSGTLTGELFF
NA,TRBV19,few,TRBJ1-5,TGTGCCAGTACTCCGGGGGCCGGGAGGAGCAATCAGCCCCAGCATTTT,CASTPGAGRSNQPQHF
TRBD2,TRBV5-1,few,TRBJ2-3,TGCGCCAGCAGCTTATACGGGACTAGTGGCACAGATACGCAGTATTTT,CASSLYGTSGTDTQYF
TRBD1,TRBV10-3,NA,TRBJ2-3,TGTGCCTCCTCCGGGACAGGGGAGGATACGCAGTATTTT,CASSGTGEDTQYF
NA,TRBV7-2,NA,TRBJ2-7,TGTGCCAGCAGCTCCCTTAGTCGCGAGCAGTACTTC,CASSSLSREQYF
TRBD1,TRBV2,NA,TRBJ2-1,TGTGCCAGCAATCCGGGACAGGTATACAATGAGCAGTTCTTC,CASNPGQVYNEQFF
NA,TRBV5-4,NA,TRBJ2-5,TGTGCCAGCAGCTTGCTTTCGGGAGCACTTATGTTGGAGACCCAGTACTTC,CASSLLSGALMLETQYF
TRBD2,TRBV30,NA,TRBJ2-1,TGTGCCTGGAGCCATGCCTTAGCGGGAGAGGAGTTCTTC,CAWSHALAGEEFF
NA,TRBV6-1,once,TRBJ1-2,TGTGCCAGCAGTGAAGACGGCCCCTATGGCTACACCTTC,CASSEDGPYGYTF
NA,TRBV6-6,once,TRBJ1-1,TGTGCCAGCAGTTACTCGAAGGTGAACACTGAAGCTTTCTTT,CASSYSKVNTEAFF
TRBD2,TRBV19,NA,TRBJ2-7,TGTGCCAGTAGTAATTCATTGGTAGCGGGAGACGAGCAGTACTTC,CASSNSLVAGDEQYF
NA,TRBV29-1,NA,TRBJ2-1,TGCAGCGTTGACCAGTCGCAGACGAAGAGGGAGTTCTTC,CSVDQSQTKREFF
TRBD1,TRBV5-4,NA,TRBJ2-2,TGTGCCAGCAGCTCGCAAGGGGGCCCGAACACCGGGGAGCTGTTTTTT,CASSSQGGPNTGELFF
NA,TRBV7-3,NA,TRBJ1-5,TGTGCCTCTACAGAGGGCGAGTATAGCAATCAGCCCCAGCATTTT,CASTEGEYSNQPQHF
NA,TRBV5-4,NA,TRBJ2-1,TGTGCCAGCAGCTCGGGGACCGCGAACTACAATGAGCAGTTCTTC,CASSSGTANYNEQFF
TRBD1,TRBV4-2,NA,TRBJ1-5,TGTGCCAGCAGCCATAGGGACAGCTATCAGCCCCAGCATTTT,CASSHRDSYQPQHF
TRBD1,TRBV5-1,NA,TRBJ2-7,TGCGCCAGCAGCTCGGACAGGAGCTCCTACGAGCAGTACTTC,CASSSDRSSYEQYF
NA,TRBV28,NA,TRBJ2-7,TGTGCCAGCAGTACCGCGACCCAATACGAGCAGTACTTC,CASSTATQYEQYF
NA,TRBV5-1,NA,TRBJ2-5,TGCGCCAGCAGCCGGGCACTGGGGTACCAAGAGACCCAGTACTTC,CASSRALGYQETQYF
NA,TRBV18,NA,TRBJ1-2,TGTGCCAGCTCACCTTCATCGACAGTAGCTAACTATGGCTACACCTTC,CASSPSSTVANYGYTF
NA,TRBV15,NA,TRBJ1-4,TGTGCCACCAGCAGAGATGGAAGAAATGAAAAACTGTTTTTT,CATSRDGRNEKLFF
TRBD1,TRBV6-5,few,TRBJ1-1,TGTGCCAGCAGCCCAGAAGACAGGGACACTGAAGCTTTCTTT,CASSPEDRDTEAFF
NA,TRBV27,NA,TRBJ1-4,TGTGCCAGCAGTTTACGCCCCCCGCTCGGAACGGGGGTTAATGAAAAACTGTTTTTT,CASSLRPPLGTGVNEKLFF
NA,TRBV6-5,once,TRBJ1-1,TGTGCCGTGGCGAACCGGGAGAACACTGAAGCTTTCTTT,CAVANRENTEAFF
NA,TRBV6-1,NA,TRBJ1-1,TGTGCCAGCAAACACACCCTCCCGGGCACTGAAGCTTTCTTT,CASKHTLPGTEAFF
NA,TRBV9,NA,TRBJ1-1,TGTGCCAGCAGCGTAGAGCCGGGGCCAACTGAAGCTTTCTTT,CASSVEPGPTEAFF
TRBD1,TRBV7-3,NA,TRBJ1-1,TGTGCCAACCCTGGGAGGGGGCAAAACCAGAACACTGAAGCTTTCTTT,CANPGRGQNQNTEAFF
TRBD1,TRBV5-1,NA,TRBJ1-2,TGCGCCAGCAGAGAACAGGGGAGTGACGGCTACACCTTC,CASREQGSDGYTF
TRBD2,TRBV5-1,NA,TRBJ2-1,TGCGCCAGCAGCGGGGGACTAGCTAGTGGTGAGCAGTTCTTC,CASSGGLASGEQFF
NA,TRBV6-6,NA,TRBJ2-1,TGTGCCAGCAGTTTGACGCTATACAATGAGCAGTTCTTC,CASSLTLYNEQFF
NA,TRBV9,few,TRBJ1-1,TGTGCCAGCAGCGTACAAGGGGAGAACACTGAAGCTTTCTTT,CASSVQGENTEAFF
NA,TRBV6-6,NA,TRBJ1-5,TGTGCCAGCTTGGACTATAGCAATCAGCCCCAGCATTTT,CASLDYSNQPQHF
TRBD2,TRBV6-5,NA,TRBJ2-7,TGTGCCAGCAGACCTAGCGGGAGCTCCTACGAGCAGTACTTC,CASRPSGSSYEQYF
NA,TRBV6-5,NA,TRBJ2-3,TGTGCCAGCAGCTTGGACTTTGGCACAGATACGCAGTATTTT,CASSLDFGTDTQYF
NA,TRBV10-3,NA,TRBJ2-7,TGTGCCATCAGGGGGGACACCGGCTCCTACGAGCAGTACTTC,CAIRGDTGSYEQYF
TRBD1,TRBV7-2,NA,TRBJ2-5,TGTGCCAGCAGCTTAGGTGCAGGGGGCGAACAAGAGACCCAGTACTTC,CASSLGAGGEQETQYF
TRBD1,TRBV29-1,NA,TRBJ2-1,TGCAGCGTTGAAGGGACAGGGCTACACCGGGATGAGCAGTTCTTC,CSVEGTGLHRDEQFF
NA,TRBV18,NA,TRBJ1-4,TGTGCCAGCTCCCAAACCCCGCGTGCAGAGGTTGAAAAACTGTTTTTT,CASSQTPRAEVEKLFF
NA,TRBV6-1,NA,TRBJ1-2,TGTGCCAGCAGGGATGGGGGTTCTGGCTACACCTTC,CASRDGGSGYTF
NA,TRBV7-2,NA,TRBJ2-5,TGTGCCAGCAGCCACCCTCACGGGGAGACCCAGTACTTC,CASSHPHGETQYF
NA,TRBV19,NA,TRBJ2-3,TGTGCCAGTAGTATACGGGGCGCCGAGACAGATACGCAGTATTTT,CASSIRGAETDTQYF